The 7 T cell receptor beta chains presented below share a single source sample, sequenced in a study of HIV-infected patients and healthy controls. Follow-up blood was drawn about 14 weeks, roughly three months, after antiretroviral therapy began. The repertoire came from unfractionated whole blood and reflected all unsorted peripheral T cells. About 450 ng RNA was reverse transcribed with alpha and beta constant-region primers. Alpha and beta chain libraries were made separately by chain-specific third strand synthesis with multiplexing indices. Each CDR3 protein is one row after TCRdb ran MiXCR on the 5' RACE reads. This repertoire shows approximately 5,500 distinct CDR3 sequences, over 8% found once; its top ten account for around 24%. Sequencing used blood, obtained during antiretroviral therapy. The receptors stem from an adult with HIV infection.

This clonotype was counted ten times or more. This chain connects TRBV9 to TRBJ2-2, with no clear D. The CDR3 sequence is 16 residues long. The ends were cut back, 4 bases at V and 0 bases at J, with 13 bases in the middle. Germline V lookup: CDR1 SGDLS, CDR2 YYNGEE. The CDR3 spells CASSPRGVSNTGELFF. DNA for the CDR3: TGTGCCAGCAGCCCCCGTGGGGTTTCGAACACCGGGGAGCTGTTTTTT. The whole variable domain, filled in from reference TRBV9 and TRBJ2-2, reads DSGVTQTPKHLITATGQRVTLRCSPRSGDLSVYWYQQSLDQGLQFLIQYYNGEERAKGNILERFSAQQFPDLHSELNLSSLELGDSALYFCASSPRGVSNTGELFFGEGSRLTVL.

Relative to its sample, this clonotype is large. The chain has TRBV29-1 and TRBJ2-5; D remains unclear. The CDR3 contains 14 residues. Germline V CDR1 and CDR2: SQVTM, ANQGSEA. The V end was cut by 3 bases, the J end by 1 base, with 12 bases between. The DNA for the CDR3 is TGCAGCGTTGATGAAGCTGGGTTCCAAGAGACCCAGTACTTC. This codes for CSVDEAGFQETQYF.

This clonotype occurred many times. V is TRBV7-9 and J is TRBJ2-1, with D possibly matching TRBD2 (7 bases). This CDR3 is built from 13 residues. CDR1 is SEHNR and CDR2 is FQNEAQ in the germline V gene (reference sequence). CDR3 nucleotides: TGTGCGGGGGGGGCCCCGATTTACAATGAGCAGTTCTTC. This sequence encodes CAGGAPIYNEQFF.

In DNA form, the CDR3 reads TGTGCCACCAGTGATCGGGTGACTAAGACCCAGTACTTC. This codes for CATSDRVTKTQYF. The rearrangement uses TRBV24-1 and TRBJ2-5, with D maybe TRBD2 (5 bases). The V and J ends lost 3 bases and 6 bases respectively, with 10 bases between them. This CDR3 has 13 residues. Germline assignment: CDR1 KGHDR and CDR2 SFDVKD.

This clonotype is categorized as medium-sized. This chain uses TRBV12-3 or TRBV12-4 with TRBJ1-2, with D possibly TRBD1 on 5 matching bases. The CDR3 runs 13 residues. V dropped 6 bases and J dropped 5 bases, with 13 bases sitting between them. The CDR3 loop is CASSRGSQYGYTF. In nucleotides, the CDR3 is TGTGCCAGCAGCCGGGGCAGCCAGTATGGCTACACCTTC.

By share, this clonotype counts as medium-sized. For the CDR3, the DNA is TGTGCCAGCAGTCCGAGACTAGCGGGACCCTACGAGCAGTACTTC. Encoded protein: CASSPRLAGPYEQYF. The gene calls are TRBV6-1 and TRBJ2-7, with 11 bases identical to TRBD2. V trimming: 5 bases; J trimming: 2 bases; junction bases outside the gene matches: 5. Germline loops: CDR1 MNHNS, CDR2 SASEGT. The CDR3 loop spans 15 amino acids.

V is TRBV28 and J is TRBJ1-2; unclear D gene. CDR1 is MDHEN, CDR2 SYDVKM, per germline. The CDR3 is made up of 12 amino acids. V was trimmed by 4 bases and J by 5 bases, leaving 8 bases between them. Here the CDR3 DNA reads TGTGCCAGCAGTTACTCACTGTATGGCTACACCTTC. Translating gives CASSYSLYGYTF.